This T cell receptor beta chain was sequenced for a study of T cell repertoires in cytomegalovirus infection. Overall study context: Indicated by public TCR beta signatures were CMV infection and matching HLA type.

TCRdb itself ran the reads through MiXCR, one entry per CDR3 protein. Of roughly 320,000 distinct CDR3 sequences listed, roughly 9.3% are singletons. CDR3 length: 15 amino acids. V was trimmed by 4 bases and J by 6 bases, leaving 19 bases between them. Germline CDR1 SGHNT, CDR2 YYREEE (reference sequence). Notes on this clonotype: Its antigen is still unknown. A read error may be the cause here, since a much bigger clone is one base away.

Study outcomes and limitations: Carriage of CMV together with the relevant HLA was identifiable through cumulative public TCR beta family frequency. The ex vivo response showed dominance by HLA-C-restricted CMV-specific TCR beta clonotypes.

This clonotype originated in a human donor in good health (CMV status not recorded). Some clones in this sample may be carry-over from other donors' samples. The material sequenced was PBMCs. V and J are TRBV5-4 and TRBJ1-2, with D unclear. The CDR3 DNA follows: TGTGCCAGCAGCCCGCTAGGAGGGAAAAAGAATGGCTACACCTTC. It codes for CASSPLGGKKNGYTF.